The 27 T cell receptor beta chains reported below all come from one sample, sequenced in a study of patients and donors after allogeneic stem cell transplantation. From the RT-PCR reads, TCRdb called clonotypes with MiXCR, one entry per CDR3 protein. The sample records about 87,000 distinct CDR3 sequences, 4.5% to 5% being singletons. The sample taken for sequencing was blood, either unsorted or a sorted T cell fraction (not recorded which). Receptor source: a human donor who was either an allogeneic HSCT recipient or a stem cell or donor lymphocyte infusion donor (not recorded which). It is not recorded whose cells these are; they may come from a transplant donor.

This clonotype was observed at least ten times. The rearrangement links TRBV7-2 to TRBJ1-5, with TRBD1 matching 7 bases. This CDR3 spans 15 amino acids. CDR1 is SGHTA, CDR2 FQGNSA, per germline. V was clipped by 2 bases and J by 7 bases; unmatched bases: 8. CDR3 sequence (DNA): TGTGCCAGCAGCTTAATGGAGACAGGGAACCAGCCCCAGCATTTT. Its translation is CASSLMETGNQPQHF.

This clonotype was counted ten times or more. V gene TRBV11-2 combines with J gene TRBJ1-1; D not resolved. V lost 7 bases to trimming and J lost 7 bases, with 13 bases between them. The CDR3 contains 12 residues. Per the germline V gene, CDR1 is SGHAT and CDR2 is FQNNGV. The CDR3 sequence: CASKTGGLEAFF. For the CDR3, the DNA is TGTGCCAGCAAGACGGGTGGACTTGAAGCTTTCTTT.

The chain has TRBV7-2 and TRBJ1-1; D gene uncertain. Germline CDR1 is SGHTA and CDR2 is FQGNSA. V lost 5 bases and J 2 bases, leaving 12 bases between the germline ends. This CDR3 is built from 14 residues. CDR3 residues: CASSPIRGNTEAFF. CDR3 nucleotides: TGTGCCAGCAGCCCCATTCGGGGTAACACTGAAGCTTTCTTT.

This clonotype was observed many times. As DNA, the CDR3 is TGTGCCAGCAGCTTACTGCAGAACACTGAAGCTTTCTTT. This sequence encodes CASSLLQNTEAFF. The chain joins TRBV11-3 to TRBJ1-1; D is undetermined. Germline V lookup: CDR1 SGHNT, CDR2 YENEEA. This CDR3 region has 13 residues. V was shortened by 2 bases and J by 1 base, with 5 bases between the two germline ends.

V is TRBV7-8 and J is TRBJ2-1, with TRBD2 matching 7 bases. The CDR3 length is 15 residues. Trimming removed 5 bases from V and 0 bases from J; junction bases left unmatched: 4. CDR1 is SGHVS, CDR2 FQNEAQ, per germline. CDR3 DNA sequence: TGTGCCAGCAGCAGGGAGGGGAGCTCCTACAATGAGCAGTTCTTC. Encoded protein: CASSREGSSYNEQFF.

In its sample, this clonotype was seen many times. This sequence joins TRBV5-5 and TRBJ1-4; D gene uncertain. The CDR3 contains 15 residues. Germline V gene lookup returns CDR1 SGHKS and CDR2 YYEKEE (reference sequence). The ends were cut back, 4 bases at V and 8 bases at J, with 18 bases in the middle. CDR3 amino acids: CASSAGPGNKEKLFF. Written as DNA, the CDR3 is TGTGCCAGCAGCGCTGGACCGGGAAATAAGGAAAAACTGTTTTTT.

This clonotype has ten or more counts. CDR3 coding DNA: TGTGCCAGCAAATCGGGGTGGCAGGCCTACGAGCAGTACTTC. It specifies CASKSGWQAYEQYF. V gene TRBV2 combines with J gene TRBJ2-7, with a weak D call TRBD2 (5 bases). CDR1 is SNHLY and CDR2 is FYNNEI in the germline V gene. Trimming took 7 bases from V and 2 from J, leaving 15 bases between them. This CDR3 region has 14 residues.

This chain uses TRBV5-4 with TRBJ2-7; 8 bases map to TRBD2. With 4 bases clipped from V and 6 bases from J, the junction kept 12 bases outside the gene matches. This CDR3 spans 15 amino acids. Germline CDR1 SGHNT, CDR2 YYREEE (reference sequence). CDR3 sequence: CASSPLTGGNGEQYF. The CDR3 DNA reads TGTGCCAGCAGCCCCTTAACGGGGGGGAATGGCGAGCAGTACTTC.

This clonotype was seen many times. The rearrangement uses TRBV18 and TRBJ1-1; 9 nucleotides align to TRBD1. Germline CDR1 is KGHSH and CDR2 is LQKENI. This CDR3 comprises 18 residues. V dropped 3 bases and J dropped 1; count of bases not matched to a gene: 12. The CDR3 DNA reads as TGTGCCAGCTCACCCCCAAGCGGGACAGGGTTTACGAACACTGAAGCTTTCTTT. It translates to CASSPPSGTGFTNTEAFF.

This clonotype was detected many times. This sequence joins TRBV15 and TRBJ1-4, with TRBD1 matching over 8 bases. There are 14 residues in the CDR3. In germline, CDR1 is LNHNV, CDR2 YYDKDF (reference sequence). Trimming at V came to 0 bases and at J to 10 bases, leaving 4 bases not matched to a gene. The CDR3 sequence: CATSRDRGRGKLFF. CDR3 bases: TGTGCCACCAGCAGAGACAGGGGGCGAGGAAAACTGTTTTTT.

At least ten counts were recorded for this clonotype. CDR3 DNA sequence: TGCGCCAGCAGCCCCGTCGTGACGAACACCGGGGAGCTGTTTTTT. Translated: CASSPVVTNTGELFF. This chain links TRBV5-1 with TRBJ2-2; unclear D gene. The V and J ends lost 4 bases and 0 bases respectively, with 10 bases between them. This CDR3 is built from 15 residues. Germline-derived CDR1 and CDR2 are SGHRS and YFSETQ.

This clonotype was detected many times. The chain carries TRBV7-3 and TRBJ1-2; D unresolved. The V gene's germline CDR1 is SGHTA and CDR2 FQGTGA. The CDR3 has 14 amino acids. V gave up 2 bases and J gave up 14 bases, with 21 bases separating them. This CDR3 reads CASSLDPGAVGMTF. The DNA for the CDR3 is TGTGCCAGCAGCTTAGATCCGGGAGCCGTTGGGATGACCTTC.

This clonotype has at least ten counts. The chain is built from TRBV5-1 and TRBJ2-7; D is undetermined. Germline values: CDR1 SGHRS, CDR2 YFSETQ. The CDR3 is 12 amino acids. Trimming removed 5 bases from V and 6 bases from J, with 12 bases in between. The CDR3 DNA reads TGCGCCAGCAGTCCGCCTTCTCCCGAGCAGTACTTC. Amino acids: CASSPPSPEQYF.

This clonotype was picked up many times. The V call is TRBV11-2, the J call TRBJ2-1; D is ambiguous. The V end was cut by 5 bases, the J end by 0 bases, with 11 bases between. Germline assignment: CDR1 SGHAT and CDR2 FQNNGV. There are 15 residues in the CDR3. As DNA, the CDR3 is TGTGCCAGCAGCCCCGGGTGGGGCTCCTACAATGAGCAGTTCTTC. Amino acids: CASSPGWGSYNEQFF.

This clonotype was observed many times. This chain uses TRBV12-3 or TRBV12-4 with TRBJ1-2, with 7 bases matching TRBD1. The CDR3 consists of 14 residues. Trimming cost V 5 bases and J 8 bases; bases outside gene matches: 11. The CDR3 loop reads CASSPSTGVRGYTF. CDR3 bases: TGTGCCAGCAGTCCTTCTACAGGGGTAAGGGGCTACACCTTC.

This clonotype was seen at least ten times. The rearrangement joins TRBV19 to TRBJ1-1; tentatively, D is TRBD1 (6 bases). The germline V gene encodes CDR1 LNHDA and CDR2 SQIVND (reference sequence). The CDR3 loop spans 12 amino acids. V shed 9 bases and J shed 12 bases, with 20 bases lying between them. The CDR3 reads CASQWTAGRPFF. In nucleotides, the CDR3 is TGTGCCAGCCAATGGACAGCCGGTCGTCCTTTCTTT.

The CDR3 loop is CASSQAGSYNEQFF. CDR3 sequence (DNA): TGTGCCAGCAGTCAAGCGGGATCCTACAATGAGCAGTTCTTC. The V call is TRBV28, the J call TRBJ2-1, with TRBD2 identical over 7 bases. Germline V lookup: CDR1 MDHEN, CDR2 SYDVKM. There are 14 residues in the CDR3. The V gene end was trimmed by 5 bases and the J gene end by 1 base; junction bases not matched to a gene: 2.

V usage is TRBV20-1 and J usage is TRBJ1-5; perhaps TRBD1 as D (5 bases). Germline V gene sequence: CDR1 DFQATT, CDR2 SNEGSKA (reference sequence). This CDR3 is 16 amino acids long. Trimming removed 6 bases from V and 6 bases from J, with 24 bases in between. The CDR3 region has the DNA TGCAGTGCCTTAAAGTTGGGTCAGGGAGAGACTCAGCCCCAGCATTTT. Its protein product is CSALKLGQGETQPQHF.

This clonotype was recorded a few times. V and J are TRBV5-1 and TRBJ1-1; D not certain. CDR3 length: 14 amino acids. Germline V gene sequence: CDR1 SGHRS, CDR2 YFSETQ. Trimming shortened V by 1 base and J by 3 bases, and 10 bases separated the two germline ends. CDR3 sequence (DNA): TGCGCCAGCAGCTTGCGGTTTGGGGACACTGAAGCTTTCTTT. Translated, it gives CASSLRFGDTEAFF.

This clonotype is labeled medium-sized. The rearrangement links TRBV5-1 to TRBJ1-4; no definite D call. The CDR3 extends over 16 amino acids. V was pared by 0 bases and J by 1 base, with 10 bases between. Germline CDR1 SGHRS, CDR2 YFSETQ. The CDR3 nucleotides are TGCGCCAGCAGCTTGGCCCCCCCGGGAACTAATGAAAAACTGTTTTTT. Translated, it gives CASSLAPPGTNEKLFF.

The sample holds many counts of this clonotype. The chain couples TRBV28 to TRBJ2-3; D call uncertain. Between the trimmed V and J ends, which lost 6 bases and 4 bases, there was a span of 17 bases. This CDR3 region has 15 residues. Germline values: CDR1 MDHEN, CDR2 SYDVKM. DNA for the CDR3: TGTGCCAGCAGGTTTAGTTACCGTCGCTCAGATACGCAGTATTTT. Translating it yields CASRFSYRRSDTQYF.

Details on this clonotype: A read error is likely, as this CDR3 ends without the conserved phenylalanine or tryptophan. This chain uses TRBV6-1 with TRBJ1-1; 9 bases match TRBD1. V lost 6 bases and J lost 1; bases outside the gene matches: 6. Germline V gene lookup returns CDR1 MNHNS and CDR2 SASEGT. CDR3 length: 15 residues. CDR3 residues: CASRPQGAANTEAFS. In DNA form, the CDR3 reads TGTGCCAGCAGACCACAGGGGGCGGCGAACACTGAAGCTTTCTCT.

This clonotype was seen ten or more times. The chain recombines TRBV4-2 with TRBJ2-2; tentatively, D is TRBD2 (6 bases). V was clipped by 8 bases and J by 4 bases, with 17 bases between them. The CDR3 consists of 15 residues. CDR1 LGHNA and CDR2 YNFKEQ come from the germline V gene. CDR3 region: CASGRGSSGTGELFF. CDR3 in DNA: TGTGCCAGCGGCCGGGGGTCCTCGGGCACCGGGGAGCTGTTTTTT.

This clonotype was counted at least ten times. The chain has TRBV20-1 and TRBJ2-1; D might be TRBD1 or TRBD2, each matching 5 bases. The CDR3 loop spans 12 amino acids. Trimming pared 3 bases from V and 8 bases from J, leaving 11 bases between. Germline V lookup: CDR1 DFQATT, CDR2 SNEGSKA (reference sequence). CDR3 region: CSARGPAHEQFF. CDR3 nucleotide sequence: TGCAGTGCTAGGGGACCCGCGCATGAGCAGTTCTTC.

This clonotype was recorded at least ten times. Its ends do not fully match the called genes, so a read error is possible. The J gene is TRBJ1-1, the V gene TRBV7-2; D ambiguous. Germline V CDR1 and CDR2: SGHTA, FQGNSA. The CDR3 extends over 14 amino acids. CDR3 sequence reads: CASSLDSAASPGTF. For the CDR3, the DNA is TGTGCCAGCAGCTTAGATTCGGCCGCTAGTCCGGGAACCTTT. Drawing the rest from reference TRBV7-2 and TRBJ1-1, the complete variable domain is GAGVSQSPSNKVTEKGKDVELRCDPISGHTALYWYRQSLGQGLEFLIYFQGNSAPDKSGLPSDRFSAERTGGSVSTLTIQRTQQEDSAVYLCASSLDSAASPGTFGQGTRLTVV.

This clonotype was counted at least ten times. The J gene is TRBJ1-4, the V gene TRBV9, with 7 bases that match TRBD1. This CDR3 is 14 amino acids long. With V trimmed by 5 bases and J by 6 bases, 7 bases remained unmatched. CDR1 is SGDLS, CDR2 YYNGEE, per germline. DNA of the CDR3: TGTGCCAGCAGTCTTCAGGGGGGAGATGAAAAACTGTTTTTT. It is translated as CASSLQGGDEKLFF. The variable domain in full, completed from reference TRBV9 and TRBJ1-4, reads DSGVTQTPKHLITATGQRVTLRCSPRSGDLSVYWYQQSLDQGLQFLIQYYNGEERAKGNILERFSAQQFPDLHSELNLSSLELGDSALYFCASSLQGGDEKLFFGSGTQLSVL.

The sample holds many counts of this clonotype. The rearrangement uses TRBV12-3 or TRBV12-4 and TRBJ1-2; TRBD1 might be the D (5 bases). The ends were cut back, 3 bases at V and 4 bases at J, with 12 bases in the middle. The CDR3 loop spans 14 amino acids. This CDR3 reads CASSFDSPGYGYTF. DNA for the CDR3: TGTGCCAGCAGTTTCGACAGTCCGGGCTATGGCTACACCTTC.